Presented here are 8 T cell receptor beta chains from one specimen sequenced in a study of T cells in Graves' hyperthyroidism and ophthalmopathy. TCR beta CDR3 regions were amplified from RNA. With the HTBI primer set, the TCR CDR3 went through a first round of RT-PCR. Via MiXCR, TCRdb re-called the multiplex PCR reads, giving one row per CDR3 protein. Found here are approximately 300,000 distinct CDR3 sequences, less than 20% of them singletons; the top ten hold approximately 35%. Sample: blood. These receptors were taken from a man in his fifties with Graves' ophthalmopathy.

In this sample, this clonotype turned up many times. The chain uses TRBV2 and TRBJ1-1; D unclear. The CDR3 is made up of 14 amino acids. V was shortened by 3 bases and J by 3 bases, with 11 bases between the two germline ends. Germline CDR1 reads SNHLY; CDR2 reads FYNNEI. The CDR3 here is CASSDGVQYTEAFF. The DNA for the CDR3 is TGTGCCAGCAGTGATGGGGTACAGTACACTGAAGCTTTCTTT.

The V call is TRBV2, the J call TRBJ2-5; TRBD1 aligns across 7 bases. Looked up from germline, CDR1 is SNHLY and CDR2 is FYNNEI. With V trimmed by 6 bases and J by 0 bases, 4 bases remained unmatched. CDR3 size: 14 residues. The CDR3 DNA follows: TGTGCCAGCAGCGTGGGACAGCACCAAGAGACCCAGTACTTC. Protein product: CASSVGQHQETQYF. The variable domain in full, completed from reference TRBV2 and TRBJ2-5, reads EPEVTQTPSHQVTQMGQEVILRCVPISNHLYFYWYRQILGQKVEFLVSFYNNEISEKSEIFDDQFSVERPDGSNFTLKIRSTKLEDSAMYFCASSVGQHQETQYFGPGTRLLVL.

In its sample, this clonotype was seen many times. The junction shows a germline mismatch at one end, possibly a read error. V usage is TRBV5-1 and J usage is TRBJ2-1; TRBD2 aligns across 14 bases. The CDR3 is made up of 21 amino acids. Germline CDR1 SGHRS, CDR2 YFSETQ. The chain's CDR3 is CASSLSGGTSGRGEWTNQQFF. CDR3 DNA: TGCGCCAGCAGCTTGAGCGGAGGGACTAGCGGGAGAGGGGAGTGGACCAATCAGCAGTTCTTC. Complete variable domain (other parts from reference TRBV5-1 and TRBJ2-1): KAGVTQTPRYLIKTRGQQVTLSCSPISGHRSVSWYQQTPGQGLQFLFEYFSETQRNKGNFPGRFSGRQFSNSRSEMNVSTLELGDSALYLCASSLSGGTSGRGEWTNQQFFGPGTRLTVL.

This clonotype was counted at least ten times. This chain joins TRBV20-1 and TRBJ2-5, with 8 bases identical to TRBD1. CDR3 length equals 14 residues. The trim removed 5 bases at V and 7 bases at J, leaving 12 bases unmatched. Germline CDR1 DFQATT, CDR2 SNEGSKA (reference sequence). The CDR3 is CSASGQAGMGTQYF. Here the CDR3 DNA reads TGCAGTGCTTCGGGACAGGCGGGAATGGGGACCCAGTACTTC.

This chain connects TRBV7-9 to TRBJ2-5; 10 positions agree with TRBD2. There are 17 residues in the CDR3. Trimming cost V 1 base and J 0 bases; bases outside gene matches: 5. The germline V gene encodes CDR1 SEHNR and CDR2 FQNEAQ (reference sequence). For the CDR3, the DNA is TGTGCCAGCAGCTTAGGCCACCTAGCGGGGGACCAAGAGACCCAGTACTTC. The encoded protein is CASSLGHLAGDQETQYF.

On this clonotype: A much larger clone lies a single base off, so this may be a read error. The CDR3: CASSPSRGGDIQYF. Here the CDR3 DNA reads TGTGCCAGCAGTCCTTCCAGGGGGGGGGACATTCAGTACTTC. The V gene is TRBV28, the J gene TRBJ2-4; TRBD1 or TRBD2 may be the D gene (7 bases each). CDR3 length: 14 amino acids. Deletions cut 5 bases from V and 8 bases from J, with 16 bases between. Germline CDR1 MDHEN, CDR2 SYDVKM.

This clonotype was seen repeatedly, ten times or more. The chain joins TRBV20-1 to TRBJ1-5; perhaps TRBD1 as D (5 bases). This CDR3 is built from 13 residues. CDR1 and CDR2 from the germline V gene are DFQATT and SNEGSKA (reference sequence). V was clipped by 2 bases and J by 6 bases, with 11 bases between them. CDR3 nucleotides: TGCAGTGCTAGAAGGGCAGGGTTTCAGCCCCAGCATTTT. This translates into CSARRAGFQPQHF.

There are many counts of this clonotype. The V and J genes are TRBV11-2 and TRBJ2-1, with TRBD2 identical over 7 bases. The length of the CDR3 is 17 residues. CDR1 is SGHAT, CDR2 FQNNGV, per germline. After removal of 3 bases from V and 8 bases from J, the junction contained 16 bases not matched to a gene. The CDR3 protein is CASSLALGGGSRYEQFF. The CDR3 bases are TGTGCCAGCAGCTTGGCGCTCGGAGGCGGGAGTAGGTATGAGCAGTTCTTC.